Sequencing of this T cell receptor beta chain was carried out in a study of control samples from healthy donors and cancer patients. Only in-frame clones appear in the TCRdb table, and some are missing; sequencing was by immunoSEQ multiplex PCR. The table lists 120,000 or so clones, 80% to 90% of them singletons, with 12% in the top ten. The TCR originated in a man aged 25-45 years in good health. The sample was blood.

CDR3 amino acids: CAWSTGQPQQYF. CDR3 sequence (DNA): TGTGCCTGGAGTACGGGACAGCCTCAGCAGTACTTC. The rearrangement joins TRBV30 to TRBJ2-7; 7 bases are a match to TRBD1. With V trimmed by 2 bases and J by 8 bases, 6 bases remained unmatched. The CDR3 contains 12 residues. Germline CDR1 reads GTSNPN; CDR2 reads SVGIG (reference sequence).